The 3 T cell receptor beta chains reported below all come from one sample, sequenced in a study of T cell responses to AZD1222 COVID-19 vaccine. Measured with immunoSEQ multiplex PCR; TCRdb has only the in-frame clones, and not every one. The sample lists 95,000 to 150,000 clones, nearly 90% occurring once. Sample: peripheral blood, taken on day 0 of AZD1222 vaccination. These receptors all stem from an adult in good health.

This chain joins TRBV7-9 and TRBJ2-1; D possibly corresponds to TRBD2 (5 bases). Trimming cost V 7 bases and J 8 bases, with 12 bases left between them. Germline CDR1 reads SEHNR; CDR2 reads FQNEAQ (reference sequence). The CDR3 covers 12 residues. The CDR3 DNA follows: TGTGCCAGCACAGGACTCTTCGATGAGCAGTTCTTC. Translating gives CASTGLFDEQFF. Full variable domain (outside the CDR3, taken from reference TRBV7-9 and TRBJ2-1): DTGVSQNPRHKITKRGQNVTFRCDPISEHNRLYWYRQTLGQGPEFLTYFQNEAQLEKSRLLSDRFSAERPKGSFSTLEIQRTEQGDSAMYLCASTGLFDEQFFGPGTRLTVL.

This rearrangement joins TRBV4-1 to TRBJ1-5; tentatively, D is TRBD1 (5 bases). V was trimmed by 3 bases and J by 3 bases, leaving 15 bases between them. Looked up from germline, CDR1 is MGHRA and CDR2 is YSYEKL. The CDR3 runs 16 residues. CDR3 loop: CASSQVSTAYNQPQHF. CDR3 coding DNA: TGCGCCAGCAGCCAGGTGTCGACAGCCTACAATCAGCCCCAGCATTTT.

The chain employs TRBV9 and TRBJ2-3, with D possibly being TRBD2 (6 bases). Germline V gives CDR1 SGDLS, CDR2 YYNGEE. The CDR3 runs 15 residues. The V and J ends lost 3 bases and 0 bases respectively, with 11 bases between them. CDR3 protein: CASSGLASSTDTQYF. In DNA, the CDR3 is TGTGCCAGCAGCGGGCTAGCGTCTAGCACAGATACGCAGTATTTT.